Reported below is one T cell receptor beta chain. What it recognizes is unknown. This entry belongs to a study of T cell responses to AZD1222 COVID-19 vaccine. Study-wide findings and caveats: There were vaccine-associated CD4 TCRs across spike, dominant at 160-218 and 743-854. In all cases, repertoires were sampled only after the peak T cell response. Only a handful of people who got AZD1222 tested seropositive at baseline. Donors in the cohort were predominantly white British and more often female, and clonal diversity was possibly underestimated.

TCRdb's copy holds only in-frame clones and misses some; the assay was immunoSEQ multiplex PCR. The data hold around 250,000 clones, with about 92% observed a single time. CDR1 is LNHDA, CDR2 SQIVND, per germline (reference sequence). Unmatched junction bases numbered 8, after V lost 5 bases and J lost 6 bases. This CDR3 region has 16 residues. The sequence came from an adult in good health. Sequences were derived from peripheral blood, sampled on day 0 of AZD1222 vaccination. The J gene is TRBJ1-6, the V gene TRBV19; 9 bases align to TRBD1. CDR3 residues: CASSVLGQGTNSPLHF. CDR3 in DNA: TGTGCCAGTAGTGTCTTGGGACAGGGTACTAATTCACCCCTCCACTTT.